Shown below are 13 T cell receptor beta chains from a single sample sequenced in a study of blood T cell repertoires in COVID-19. Measured with immunoSEQ multiplex PCR; TCRdb has only the in-frame clones, and not every one. The sample comprises about 220,000 clones, approximately 80% of which are singletons, and roughly 3.5% rests with the top ten. The sequenced sample was PBMCs or T cells enriched from blood (not recorded which). These receptors came from a woman aged 55-70 years who had recovered from COVID-19.

This clone was picked up a small number of times. This chain uses TRBV2 with TRBJ2-5; 8 positions agree with TRBD1. Germline V lookup: CDR1 SNHLY, CDR2 FYNNEI. With V trimmed by 4 bases and J by 5 bases, 12 bases remained unmatched. This CDR3 is built from 16 residues. The CDR3 reads CASSARRQGPWETQYF. The CDR3 coding sequence is TGTGCCAGCAGTGCCCGCCGACAGGGGCCGTGGGAGACCCAGTACTTC.

The genes are TRBV7-2 and TRBJ2-5; TRBD2 aligns across 7 bases. The CDR3 extends over 16 amino acids. The V gene's germline CDR1 is SGHTA and CDR2 FQGNSA. Losses at the gene ends were 4 bases for V and 6 bases for J; bases not matched to a gene: 14. CDR3 bases: TGTGCCAGCAGCTCCCGAGGTAGCGGGCTCATACAGACCCAGTACTTC. It encodes CASSSRGSGLIQTQYF.

This chain links TRBV7-8 with TRBJ2-5, with D maybe TRBD1 (5 bases). The length of the CDR3 is 15 residues. V dropped 3 bases and J dropped 5 bases, with 16 bases sitting between them. Germline assignment: CDR1 SGHVS and CDR2 FQNEAQ. CDR3 sequence: CASSFLYQGTETQYF. The CDR3 DNA follows: TGTGCCAGCAGCTTCCTTTATCAGGGTACCGAGACCCAGTACTTC.

This clone was counted a single time. This chain uses TRBV7-8 with TRBJ2-7; 13 nucleotides line up with TRBD2. The CDR3 is 16 residues long. Germline CDR1 and CDR2: SGHVS and FQNEAQ. The J segment lost 2 bases and the V segment lost 5 bases, leaving 6 bases of the junction unmatched. The CDR3 sequence: CASSPRTSGRTYEQYF. The CDR3, as DNA: TGTGCCAGCAGCCCGAGGACTAGCGGGAGAACCTACGAGCAGTACTTC.

The rearrangement uses TRBV11-2 and TRBJ1-2; 7 bases map to TRBD1. The length of the CDR3 is 14 residues. Germline V CDR1 and CDR2: SGHAT, FQNNGV. J gave up 4 bases and V 5 bases, and 7 bases lay outside the gene matches. The CDR3 coding sequence is TGTGCCAGCAGCCCCGCGGACAGGCCCTATGGCTACACCTTC. It translates to CASSPADRPYGYTF.

In DNA form, the CDR3 reads TGTGCCAGCAGCCAAGACATATGGACGCGGGGGACCCAGTACTTC. Translating gives CASSQDIWTRGTQYF. The gene calls are TRBV3-1 (or the pseudogene TRBV3-2) and TRBJ2-5; weak D call: TRBD2 (6 bases). The ends were cut back, 0 bases at V and 7 bases at J, with 15 bases in the middle. The CDR3 loop spans 15 amino acids. Germline CDR1 is LGHDT and CDR2 is YNNKEL (reference sequence).

The CDR3 sequence is CASSFKRDSGYTF. As DNA, the CDR3 is TGTGCCAGCAGCTTTAAGAGGGACTCTGGCTACACCTTC. J is TRBJ1-2 and V is TRBV3-1 (or the pseudogene TRBV3-2); TRBD1 might be the D (5 bases). Per germline, CDR1 LGHDT and CDR2 YNNKEL (reference sequence). This CDR3 is 13 amino acids long. V dropped 5 bases and J dropped 7 bases, with 14 bases sitting between them.

The chain joins TRBV4-2 to TRBJ2-7; D might be TRBD1 (6 bases). CDR1 and CDR2 from the germline V gene are LGHNA and YNFKEQ. V shed 3 bases and J shed 7 bases, with 19 bases lying between them. The CDR3 contains 15 residues. CDR3 sequence reads: CASSHERTAGQEQYF. The DNA of the CDR3 is TGTGCCAGCAGCCACGAGCGGACAGCCGGTCAGGAGCAGTACTTC.

V and J are TRBV7-3 and TRBJ1-2, with D tentatively TRBD1 (5 bases). Germline V gene lookup returns CDR1 SGHTA and CDR2 FQGTGA. The CDR3 runs to 13 residues. Trimming took 1 base from V and 9 from J, leaving 12 bases between them. Written as DNA, the CDR3 is TGTGCCAGCAGCTTAAGCCCAGGGAATAGCTACACCTTC. It yields the protein CASSLSPGNSYTF. The complete variable domain, with remaining parts taken from reference TRBV7-3 and TRBJ1-2, reads GAGVSQTPSNKVTEKGKYVELRCDPISGHTALYWYRQSLGQGPEFLIYFQGTGAADDSGLPNDRFFAVRPEGSVSTLKIQRTERGDSAVYLCASSLSPGNSYTFGSGTRLTVV.

J is TRBJ2-2 and V is TRBV15; 10 positions agree with TRBD1. The CDR3 is 15 amino acids. With 1 base clipped from V and 6 bases from J, the junction kept 2 bases outside the gene matches. Germline CDR1 is LNHNV and CDR2 is YYDKDF (reference sequence). Here the CDR3 reads CATSRVTGGPGELFF. DNA of the CDR3: TGTGCCACCAGCAGAGTGACAGGGGGCCCCGGGGAGCTGTTTTTT.

The gene calls are TRBV7-2 and TRBJ1-2; TRBD1 aligns across 8 bases. Germline CDR1 and CDR2: SGHTA and FQGNSA. This CDR3 contains 15 residues. Trimming removed 5 bases from V and 7 bases from J; junction bases left unmatched: 12. The CDR3 DNA reads as TGTGCCAGCAGCGACCGGACAGGGTATTTGTCTGGCTACACCTTC. As protein: CASSDRTGYLSGYTF.

The chain links TRBV5-1 to TRBJ2-7, with 11 bases lining up with TRBD2. CDR1 and CDR2 from the germline V gene are SGHRS and YFSETQ. This CDR3 is built from 19 residues. The J segment lost 2 bases and the V segment lost 4 bases, leaving 17 bases of the junction unmatched. The CDR3 here is CASSPTRDLGLAGPYEQYF. Here the CDR3 DNA reads TGCGCCAGCAGCCCCACCCGGGACCTAGGACTAGCGGGTCCCTACGAGCAGTACTTC.

The chain combines TRBV5-1 with TRBJ2-5; 11 bases are a match to TRBD1. This CDR3 has 15 residues. J gave up 2 bases and V 4 bases, and 4 bases lay outside the gene matches. CDR1 is SGHRS, CDR2 YFSETQ, per germline. The CDR3 sequence: CASSQGTGGQETQYF. The CDR3 coding sequence is TGCGCCAGCAGCCAAGGGACAGGGGGGCAAGAGACCCAGTACTTC.